These 14 T cell receptor beta chains came from one sample sequenced in a study of blood T cell repertoires in COVID-19. Profiling relied on immunoSEQ multiplex PCR, and the TCRdb table lists in-frame clones only, not all of them. The table lists roughly 400,000 clones, around 87% of them singletons. Input material: peripheral blood. These TCRs come from a woman aged 55-70 years with COVID-19, enrolled during active disease.

The rearrangement links TRBV5-6 to TRBJ2-7; 10 bases are shared with TRBD1. CDR3 length: 15 amino acids. The V and J ends lost 4 bases and 5 bases, in that order; junction bases with no gene match: 9. Germline CDR1 SGHDT, CDR2 YYEEEE. The CDR3 spells CASSRTGGTLNEQYF. CDR3 in DNA: TGTGCCAGCAGCCGGACAGGGGGAACCCTAAACGAGCAGTACTTC.

The gene calls are TRBV7-9 and TRBJ1-2, with D perhaps matching TRBD1 (5 bases). Per germline, CDR1 SEHNR and CDR2 FQNEAQ (reference sequence). The CDR3 loop spans 14 amino acids. Between the trimmed V and J ends, which lost 1 base and 2 bases, there was a span of 8 bases. This CDR3 reads CASSLVGANYGYTF. CDR3 nucleotide sequence: TGTGCCAGCAGCTTAGTAGGGGCGAACTATGGCTACACCTTC. The full variable domain, completed using reference TRBV7-9 and TRBJ1-2, is DTGVSQNPRHKITKRGQNVTFRCDPISEHNRLYWYRQTLGQGPEFLTYFQNEAQLEKSRLLSDRFSAERPKGSFSTLEIQRTEQGDSAMYLCASSLVGANYGYTFGSGTRLTVV.

The chain couples TRBV2 to TRBJ2-3; 16 bases fit TRBD2. The CDR3 sequence is 17 residues long. V lost 6 bases, J lost 5 bases, and 8 bases stayed unmatched. The V gene's germline CDR1 is SNHLY and CDR2 FYNNEI. CDR3 region: CASRVGTSGGALDTQYF. CDR3 nucleotide sequence: TGTGCCAGCAGAGTGGGGACTAGCGGGGGGGCCTTAGATACGCAGTATTTT. The full variable domain, with the rest looked up from reference TRBV2 and TRBJ2-3, is EPEVTQTPSHQVTQMGQEVILRCVPISNHLYFYWYRQILGQKVEFLVSFYNNEISEKSEIFDDQFSVERPDGSNFTLKIRSTKLEDSAMYFCASRVGTSGGALDTQYFGPGTRLTVL.

This chain connects TRBV2 to TRBJ2-7; tentative D call: TRBD1 (6 bases). Trimming cost V 4 bases and J 7 bases, with 20 bases left between them. CDR3 length: 15 residues. The germline V gene encodes CDR1 SNHLY and CDR2 FYNNEI. The CDR3, as DNA: TGTGCCAGCAGTGTGCTCCTTCAGGGGTCTGGAGAGCAGTACTTC. It yields the protein CASSVLLQGSGEQYF.

This sequence joins TRBV3-1 (or the pseudogene TRBV3-2) and TRBJ1-1; D uncertain. Germline CDR1 is LGHDT and CDR2 is YNNKEL (reference sequence). CDR3 length: 12 residues. The ends were cut back, 1 base at V and 8 bases at J, with 8 bases in the middle. The CDR3 coding sequence is TGTGCCAGCAGCCAAGTATCTAGGGAAGCTTTCTTT. Its protein is CASSQVSREAFF.

The chain recombines TRBV7-9 with TRBJ1-1; 11 bases are shared with TRBD1. The CDR3 has 17 residues. The V gene end was trimmed by 5 bases and the J gene end by 0 bases; junction bases not matched to a gene: 8. CDR1 SEHNR and CDR2 FQNEAQ come from the germline V gene (reference sequence). CDR3 DNA sequence: TGTGCCAGCAGCAAAGGACAGGGGGCGAGATTGAACACTGAAGCTTTCTTT. Translating gives CASSKGQGARLNTEAFF.

This clone was seen once. The chain recombines TRBV28 with TRBJ1-1; 8 bases match TRBD1. The V and J ends lost 2 bases and 0 bases, in that order; junction bases with no gene match: 5. CDR1 MDHEN and CDR2 SYDVKM come from the germline V gene. This CDR3 region has 16 residues. The CDR3 here is CASSLRRGPMNTEAFF. Here the CDR3 DNA reads TGTGCCAGCAGTTTACGCAGGGGGCCGATGAACACTGAAGCTTTCTTT.

This clone turned up a few times. The chain combines TRBV2 with TRBJ2-3; D is ambiguous. There are 17 residues in the CDR3. V lost 3 bases to trimming and J lost 3 bases, with 19 bases between them. CDR1 and CDR2 from the germline V gene are SNHLY and FYNNEI. This CDR3 is CASSDLRSPTTTDTQYF. CDR3 nucleotides: TGTGCCAGCAGTGACTTACGGAGCCCTACAACGACAGATACGCAGTATTTT.

The rearrangement links TRBV5-5 to TRBJ2-1; no firm D call. Trimming pared 1 base from V and 7 bases from J, leaving 6 bases between. This CDR3 is built from 12 residues. From germline, CDR1 is SGHKS and CDR2 YYEKEE (reference sequence). The CDR3 loop is CASSLYGNEQFF. In DNA form, the CDR3 reads TGTGCCAGCAGCTTGTACGGGAATGAGCAGTTCTTC.

V is TRBV6-1 and J is TRBJ2-7, with D perhaps TRBD1 (6 bases). The CDR3 totals 17 residues. Per the germline V gene, CDR1 is MNHNS and CDR2 is SASEGT. Trimming took 4 bases from V and 0 from J, leaving 19 bases between them. This chain's CDR3 is CASSASSTGATSYEQYF. The CDR3 DNA reads as TGTGCCAGCAGTGCTTCCTCGACAGGCGCGACCTCCTACGAGCAGTACTTC.

This chain links TRBV19 with TRBJ2-7; 7 nucleotides line up with TRBD1. This CDR3 region has 15 residues. CDR1 is LNHDA, CDR2 SQIVND, per germline (reference sequence). With 4 bases clipped from V and 3 bases from J, the junction kept 9 bases outside the gene matches. CDR3 protein: CASSKGQSLIYEQYF. For the CDR3, the DNA is TGTGCCAGTAGTAAGGGACAGTCACTTATCTACGAGCAGTACTTC.

The genes are TRBV5-1 and TRBJ2-3; a possible D gene is TRBD2 (5 bases). The CDR3 is made up of 14 amino acids. The V end lost 5 bases, the J end lost 1 base, and 11 bases lay between the germline ends. Germline loops: CDR1 SGHRS, CDR2 YFSETQ. The chain's CDR3 is CASRSSSGTDTQYF. The CDR3 coding sequence is TGCGCCAGCAGAAGCAGTAGCGGCACAGATACGCAGTATTTT. Looking up the rest from reference TRBV5-1 and TRBJ2-3 gives the full variable domain: KAGVTQTPRYLIKTRGQQVTLSCSPISGHRSVSWYQQTPGQGLQFLFEYFSETQRNKGNFPGRFSGRQFSNSRSEMNVSTLELGDSALYLCASRSSSGTDTQYFGPGTRLTVL.

This clone was seen only a few times. The gene calls are TRBV2 and TRBJ1-2; TRBD1 is a possible D gene (5 bases). Germline CDR1 is SNHLY and CDR2 is FYNNEI. V was clipped by 6 bases and J by 5 bases, with 10 bases between them. CDR3 size: 12 residues. For the CDR3, the DNA is TGTGCCAGCAGGGTAGACAGTTATGGCTACACCTTC. Its translation is CASRVDSYGYTF. Supplemented by reference TRBV2 and TRBJ1-2, the full variable domain reads EPEVTQTPSHQVTQMGQEVILRCVPISNHLYFYWYRQILGQKVEFLVSFYNNEISEKSEIFDDQFSVERPDGSNFTLKIRSTKLEDSAMYFCASRVDSYGYTFGSGTRLTVV.

The gene calls are TRBV6-5 and TRBJ2-7, with D possibly TRBD1 on 6 matching bases. The V and J ends lost 4 bases and 0 bases respectively, with 13 bases between them. The CDR3 extends over 15 amino acids. Germline V gene lookup returns CDR1 MNHEY and CDR2 SVGAGI. This CDR3 reads CASSFRTASSYEQYF. In nucleotides, the CDR3 is TGTGCCAGCAGTTTCAGGACAGCTTCCTCCTACGAGCAGTACTTC.